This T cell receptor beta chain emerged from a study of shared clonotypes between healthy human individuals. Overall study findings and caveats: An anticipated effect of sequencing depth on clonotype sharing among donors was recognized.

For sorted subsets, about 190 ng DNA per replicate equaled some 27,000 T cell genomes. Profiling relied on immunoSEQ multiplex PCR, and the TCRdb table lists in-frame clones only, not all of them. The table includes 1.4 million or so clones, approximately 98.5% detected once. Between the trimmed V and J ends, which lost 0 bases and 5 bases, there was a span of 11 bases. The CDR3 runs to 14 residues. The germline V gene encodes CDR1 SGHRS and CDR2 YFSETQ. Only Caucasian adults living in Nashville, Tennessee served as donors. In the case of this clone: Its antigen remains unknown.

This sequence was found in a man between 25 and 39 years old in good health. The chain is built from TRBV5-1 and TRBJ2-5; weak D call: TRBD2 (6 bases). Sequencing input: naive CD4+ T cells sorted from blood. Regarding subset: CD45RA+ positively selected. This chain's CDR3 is CASSLGRGRETQYF. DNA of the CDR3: TGCGCCAGCAGCTTGGGGAGGGGACGGGAGACCCAGTACTTC. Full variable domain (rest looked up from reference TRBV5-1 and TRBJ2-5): KAGVTQTPRYLIKTRGQQVTLSCSPISGHRSVSWYQQTPGQGLQFLFEYFSETQRNKGNFPGRFSGRQFSNSRSEMNVSTLELGDSALYLCASSLGRGRETQYFGPGTRLLVL.